The 15 T cell receptor beta chains reported below all come from one sample, sequenced in a study of CD8 T cells in ankylosing spondylitis. MiXCR, applied by TCRdb to the 5' RACE reads, yields one record per CDR3 protein. This sample has about 160,000 distinct CDR3 sequences, with approximately 48% found just once. Sequencing was carried out using synovial fluid, either unsorted or a sorted T cell fraction (not recorded which). The receptors were sampled from a male donor with ankylosing spondylitis.

Only a few counts were recorded for this clonotype. The V gene is TRBV11-2, the J gene TRBJ2-5, with 8 bases fitting TRBD2. The CDR3 extends over 16 amino acids. The germline V gene has CDR1 SGHAT and CDR2 FQNNGV. J gave up 2 bases and V 5 bases, and 10 bases lay outside the gene matches. DNA of the CDR3: TGTGCCAGCAGCCCGCCGGGTAGCGGGATACAAGAGACCCAGTACTTC. This encodes CASSPPGSGIQETQYF.

The table lists this clonotype with a few counts. V is TRBV4-2 and J is TRBJ1-6, with 9 nucleotides matching TRBD1. The CDR3 sequence is 16 residues long. Germline lookup yields CDR1 LGHNA and CDR2 YNFKEQ. The V and J ends lost 0 bases and 10 bases, in that order; junction bases with no gene match: 7. The CDR3 region is CASSQDPGQGGSPLHF. The DNA for the CDR3 is TGTGCCAGCAGCCAAGATCCGGGACAGGGCGGATCACCCCTCCACTTT.

The J gene is TRBJ2-3, the V gene TRBV24-1, with 9 bases lining up with TRBD2. The V and J ends lost 8 bases and 1 base, in that order; junction bases with no gene match: 3. The CDR3 is 14 residues long. Germline loops: CDR1 KGHDR, CDR2 SFDVKD. The CDR3 DNA is TGTGCCACCACCCGGACTAGCGGCACAGATACGCAGTATTTT. It is translated as CATTRTSGTDTQYF.

This rearrangement joins TRBV18 to TRBJ2-1, with TRBD1 identical over 7 bases. The V gene end was trimmed by 2 bases and the J gene end by 8 bases; junction bases not matched to a gene: 9. This CDR3 region has 15 residues. In germline, CDR1 is KGHSH, CDR2 LQKENI. The CDR3 here is CASSPMLTGVYEQFF. The CDR3, as DNA: TGTGCCAGCTCACCAATGTTAACAGGGGTTTATGAGCAGTTCTTC. Filled out from reference TRBV18 and TRBJ2-1, the complete variable domain reads NAGVMQNPRHLVRRRGQEARLRCSPMKGHSHVYWYRQLPEEGLKFMVYLQKENIIDESGMPKERFSAEFPKEGPSILRIQQVVRGDSAAYFCASSPMLTGVYEQFFGPGTRLTVL.

This clonotype was seen many times. The chain is built from TRBV20-1 and TRBJ2-7; maybe TRBD2 (5 bases). The CDR3 sequence is 18 residues long. Trimming took off 5 bases at V and 0 bases at J, with 26 bases between the two ends. Germline V gene lookup returns CDR1 DFQATT and CDR2 SNEGSKA (reference sequence). In nucleotides, the CDR3 is TGCAGTGCTGTATTTAGCGTTCCACCTGCTCGAAGCTCCTACGAGCAGTACTTC. It translates to CSAVFSVPPARSSYEQYF.

The CDR3: CASSPWGGKQQFF. CDR3 nucleotides: TGTGCCAGCAGTCCCTGGGGCGGGAAACAGCAGTTCTTC. The gene calls are TRBV7-2 and TRBJ2-1, with a possible D match to TRBD2 (6 bases). Germline CDR1 reads SGHTA; CDR2 reads FQGNSA. This CDR3 has 13 amino acids. V lost 6 bases, J lost 11 bases, and 17 bases lay in between. Looking up the rest from reference TRBV7-2 and TRBJ2-1 gives the full variable domain: GAGVSQSPSNKVTEKGKDVELRCDPISGHTALYWYRQSLGQGLEFLIYFQGNSAPDKSGLPSDRFSAERTGGSVSTLTIQRTQQEDSAVYLCASSPWGGKQQFFGPGTRLTVL.

The V gene is TRBV5-1, the J gene TRBJ2-7, with 9 bases matching TRBD1. CDR3 length equals 13 residues. Unmatched junction bases numbered 6, after V lost 3 bases and J lost 8 bases. Germline CDR1 SGHRS, CDR2 YFSETQ. CDR3 loop: CASSSGQGSKQYF. CDR3 bases: TGCGCCAGCAGCTCTGGACAGGGGAGTAAGCAGTACTTC.

The chain carries TRBV4-2 and TRBJ2-6; D gene unclear. The germline V gene has CDR1 LGHNA and CDR2 YNFKEQ. The CDR3 is 15 amino acids. V dropped 0 bases and J dropped 0 bases, with 3 bases sitting between them. The CDR3 loop is CASSQDSSGANVLTF. The CDR3 bases are TGTGCCAGCAGCCAAGACAGCTCTGGGGCCAACGTCCTGACTTTC.

J is TRBJ2-7 and V is TRBV20-1; TRBD2 might be the D (5 bases). CDR3 length: 14 residues. V lost 3 bases and J 7 bases, leaving 19 bases between the germline ends. Germline V gene data show CDR1 as DFQATT and CDR2 as SNEGSKA (reference sequence). CDR3 region: CSASKGLDLPEQYF. The DNA for the CDR3 is TGCAGTGCTAGTAAAGGACTCGACCTGCCGGAGCAGTACTTC.

This clonotype has more than one count but fewer than ten. The rearrangement links TRBV29-1 to TRBJ2-3; D is unresolved. With 1 base removed from V and 6 bases from J, the gap between germline ends came to 14 bases. Germline values: CDR1 SQVTM, CDR2 ANQGSEA. This CDR3 contains 14 residues. CDR3 in DNA: TGCAGCGTTGAAGGTCTAGTGGGCTCCGATACGCAGTATTTT. Its translation is CSVEGLVGSDTQYF.

This clonotype turned up a few times. The chain couples TRBV12-3 or TRBV12-4 to TRBJ2-3; 9 nucleotides agree with TRBD2. There are 15 residues in the CDR3. After removal of 5 bases from V and 3 bases from J, the junction contained 6 bases not matched to a gene. CDR3 DNA sequence: TGTGCCAGCAGTCCCCCAGCGGGAGGTACAGATACGCAGTATTTT. Its translation is CASSPPAGGTDTQYF.

The V call is TRBV27, the J call TRBJ2-7, with 8 bases fitting TRBD2. This CDR3 region has 13 residues. From germline, CDR1 is MNHEY and CDR2 SMNVEV (reference sequence). Losses at the gene ends were 6 bases for V and 2 bases for J; bases not matched to a gene: 3. In nucleotides, the CDR3 is TGTGCCAGCAGCACTAGCGGACCCTACGAGCAGTACTTC. Its translation is CASSTSGPYEQYF.

This chain uses TRBV5-1 with TRBJ2-1; 9 bases agree with TRBD2. Germline CDR1 is SGHRS and CDR2 is YFSETQ. The V segment lost 0 bases and the J segment 10 bases; nucleotides outside the gene matches: 11. This CDR3 is built from 16 residues. The CDR3 DNA follows: TGCGCCAGCAGCTTGGTTTCCAGCGGGGGGCCAGGGGAGCAGTTCTTC. It yields the protein CASSLVSSGGPGEQFF.

The rearrangement links TRBV19 to TRBJ2-1; D remains ambiguous. Trimming removed 9 bases from V and 1 base from J, with 22 bases in between. There are 17 residues in the CDR3. Germline assignment: CDR1 LNHDA and CDR2 SQIVND (reference sequence). The CDR3 loop is CASSRIRVRWSYNEQFF. As DNA, the CDR3 is TGTGCCAGCTCCCGAATCCGAGTTCGATGGTCCTACAATGAGCAGTTCTTC.

CDR3 sequence (DNA): TGTGCCAGCAGTTCTGTCAGGACTAGCGTTAATGAGCAGTTCTTC. Residues: CASSSVRTSVNEQFF. This chain uses TRBV11-2 with TRBJ2-1; TRBD2 aligns across 9 bases. The CDR3 contains 15 residues. Unmatched junction bases numbered 10, after V lost 6 bases and J lost 7 bases. The germline V gene has CDR1 SGHAT and CDR2 FQNNGV.